Many counts were recorded for the clone carrying this T cell receptor beta chain. Germline values: CDR1 SGHTA, CDR2 FQGTGA. The CDR3 is 13 amino acids. V shed 3 bases and J shed 5 bases, with 9 bases lying between them. This record belongs to a study of CD8 T cells in ankylosing spondylitis. TCRdb re-called the 5' RACE reads through MiXCR, storing one row per CDR3 protein. Among 50,000 to 70,000 distinct CDR3 sequences listed, 6.2% were seen once. The TCR was taken from a male donor with ankylosing spondylitis. This chain connects TRBV7-3 to TRBJ2-3; D remains ambiguous. The sequencing sample was made of synovial fluid, either unsorted or a sorted T cell fraction (not recorded which). Written as DNA, the CDR3 is TGTGCCAGCAGCTTCAGTATCCAAGATACGCAGTATTTT. It is translated as CASSFSIQDTQYF.